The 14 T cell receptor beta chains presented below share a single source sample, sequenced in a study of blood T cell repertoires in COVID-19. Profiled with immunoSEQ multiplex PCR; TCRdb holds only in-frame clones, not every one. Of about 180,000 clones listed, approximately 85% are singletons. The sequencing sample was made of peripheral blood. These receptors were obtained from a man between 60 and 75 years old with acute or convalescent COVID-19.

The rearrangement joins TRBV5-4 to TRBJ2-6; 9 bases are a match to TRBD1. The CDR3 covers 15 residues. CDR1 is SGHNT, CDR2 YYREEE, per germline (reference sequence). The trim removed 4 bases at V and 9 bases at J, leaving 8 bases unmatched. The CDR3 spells CASSPPGDRDNVLTF. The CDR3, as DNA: TGTGCCAGCAGCCCCCCTGGGGACAGGGACAACGTCCTGACTTTC.

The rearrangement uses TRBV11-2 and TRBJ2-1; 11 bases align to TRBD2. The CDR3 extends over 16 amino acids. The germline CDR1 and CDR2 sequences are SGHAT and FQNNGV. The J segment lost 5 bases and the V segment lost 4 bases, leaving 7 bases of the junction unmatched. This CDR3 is CASSSLLTSGNNEQFF. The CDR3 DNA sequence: TGTGCCAGCAGCTCCCTATTGACTAGCGGGAACAATGAGCAGTTCTTC.

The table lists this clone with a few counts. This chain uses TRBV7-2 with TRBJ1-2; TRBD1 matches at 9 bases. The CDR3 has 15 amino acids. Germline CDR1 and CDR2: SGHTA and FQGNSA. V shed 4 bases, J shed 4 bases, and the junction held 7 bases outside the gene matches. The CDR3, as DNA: TGTGCCAGCAGCTCCCGGGACAGGGCCTTCTATGGCTACACCTTC. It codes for CASSSRDRAFYGYTF.

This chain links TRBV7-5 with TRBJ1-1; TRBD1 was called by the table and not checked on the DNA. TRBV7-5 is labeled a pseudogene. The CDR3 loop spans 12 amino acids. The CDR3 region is CARSSQGPEAFF. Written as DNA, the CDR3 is TGTGCCAGAAGCTCCCAGGGTCCTGAAGCTTTCTTT.

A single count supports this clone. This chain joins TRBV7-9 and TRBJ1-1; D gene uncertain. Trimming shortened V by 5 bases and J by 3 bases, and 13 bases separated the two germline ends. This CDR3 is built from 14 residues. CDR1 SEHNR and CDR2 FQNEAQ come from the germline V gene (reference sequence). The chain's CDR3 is CASSKPEGDTEAFF. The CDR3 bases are TGTGCCAGCAGCAAGCCGGAGGGTGACACTGAAGCTTTCTTT. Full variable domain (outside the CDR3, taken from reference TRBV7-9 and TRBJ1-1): DTGVSQNPRHKITKRGQNVTFRCDPISEHNRLYWYRQTLGQGPEFLTYFQNEAQLEKSRLLSDRFSAERPKGSFSTLEIQRTEQGDSAMYLCASSKPEGDTEAFFGQGTRLTVV.

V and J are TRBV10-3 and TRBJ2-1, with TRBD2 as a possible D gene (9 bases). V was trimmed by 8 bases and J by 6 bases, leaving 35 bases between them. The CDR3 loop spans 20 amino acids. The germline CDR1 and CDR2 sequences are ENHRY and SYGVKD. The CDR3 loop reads CAIRKSRGPGSGSPVNEQFF. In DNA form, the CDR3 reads TGTGCCATCCGCAAATCCAGGGGGCCAGGTAGCGGGAGCCCCGTCAATGAGCAGTTCTTC.

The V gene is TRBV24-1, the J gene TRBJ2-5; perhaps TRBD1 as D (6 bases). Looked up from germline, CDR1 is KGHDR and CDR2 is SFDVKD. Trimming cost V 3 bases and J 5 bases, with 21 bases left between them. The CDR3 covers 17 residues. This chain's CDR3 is CATSDTKMTGAYETQYF. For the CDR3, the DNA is TGTGCCACCAGTGATACTAAAATGACAGGTGCTTACGAGACCCAGTACTTC.

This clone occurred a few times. The CDR3 nucleotides read TGTGCAAGTCGCTTTAGACTAGCGGGAGTCTCCTACGAGCAGTACTTC. Residues: CASRFRLAGVSYEQYF. The rearrangement joins TRBV12-2 to TRBJ2-7; whether TRBD2, the table's D call, matches the DNA was not checked. TRBV12-2 is annotated as a pseudogene. The length of the CDR3 is 16 residues.

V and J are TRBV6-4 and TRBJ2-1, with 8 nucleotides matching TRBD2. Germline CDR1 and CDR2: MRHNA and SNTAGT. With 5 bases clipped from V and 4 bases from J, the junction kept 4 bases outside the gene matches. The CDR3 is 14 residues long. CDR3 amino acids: CASSLVAGYNEQFF. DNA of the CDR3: TGTGCCAGCAGTTTGGTAGCGGGGTACAATGAGCAGTTCTTC.

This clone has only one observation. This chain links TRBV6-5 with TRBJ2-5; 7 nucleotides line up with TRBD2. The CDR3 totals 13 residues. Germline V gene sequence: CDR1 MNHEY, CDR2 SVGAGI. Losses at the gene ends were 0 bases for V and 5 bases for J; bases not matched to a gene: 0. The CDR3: CASSYSGGETQYF. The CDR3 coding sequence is TGTGCCAGCAGTTACTCGGGAGGGGAGACCCAGTACTTC.

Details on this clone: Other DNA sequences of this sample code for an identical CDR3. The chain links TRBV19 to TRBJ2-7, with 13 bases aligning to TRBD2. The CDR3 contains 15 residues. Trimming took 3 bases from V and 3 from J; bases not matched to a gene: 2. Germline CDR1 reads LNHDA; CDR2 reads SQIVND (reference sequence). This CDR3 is CASSIGLAGVYEQYF. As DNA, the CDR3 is TGTGCCAGTAGTATTGGACTAGCGGGAGTCTACGAGCAGTACTTC.

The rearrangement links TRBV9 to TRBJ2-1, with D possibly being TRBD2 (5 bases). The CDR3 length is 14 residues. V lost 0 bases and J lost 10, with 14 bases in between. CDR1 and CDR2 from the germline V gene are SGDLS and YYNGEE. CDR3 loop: CASSVGSSGEEQFF. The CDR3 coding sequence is TGTGCCAGCAGCGTAGGTTCAAGCGGTGAGGAGCAGTTCTTC.

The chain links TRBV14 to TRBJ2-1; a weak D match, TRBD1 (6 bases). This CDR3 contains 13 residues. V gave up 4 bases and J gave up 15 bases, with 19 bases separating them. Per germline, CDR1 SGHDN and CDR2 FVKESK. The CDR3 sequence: CASSPGDGFNPFF. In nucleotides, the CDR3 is TGTGCCAGCAGCCCAGGGGACGGGTTTAATCCGTTCTTC.

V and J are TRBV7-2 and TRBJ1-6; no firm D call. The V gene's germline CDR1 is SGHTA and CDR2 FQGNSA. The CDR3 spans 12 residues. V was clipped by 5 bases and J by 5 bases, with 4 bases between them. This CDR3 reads CASSPDNSPLHF. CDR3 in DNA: TGTGCCAGCAGCCCCGATAATTCACCCCTCCACTTT.